The rows below give T cell receptor beta chains drawn from one sample of a study of cytomegalovirus exposure and HLA in healthy donors. TCRdb's copy holds only in-frame clones and misses some; the assay was immunoSEQ multiplex PCR. The sample includes approximately 120,000 clones, approximately 95% seen only once; the top ten take around 1.7%. Input material: PBMCs. These receptors all come from a man between 18 and 29 years old in good health and CMV-seronegative. Both conserved end residues are part of each CDR3. Fields, in order: D gene, clone size, V gene, J gene, CDR3 DNA, CDR3 protein. D genes are given only for firm matches. The size entry is marked missing in some rows and otherwise reads once, few, many or a size class.

D: .; size: .; V: TRBV6-5; J: TRBJ1-4; DNA: TGTGCCAGCAGTCCGGGTCCCGAGGCGGAAAAACTGTTTTTT; CDR3: CASSPGPEAEKLFF
D: TRBD1; size: .; V: TRBV6-1; J: TRBJ1-2; DNA: TGTGCCAGCAGTGAAGCGGAGGGACAGGGGACAGGCTACACCTTC; CDR3: CASSEAEGQGTGYTF
D: .; size: .; V: TRBV7-3; J: TRBJ2-7; DNA: TGTGCCAGCGGTGAGGGTGTCTCCTACGAGCAGTACTTC; CDR3: CASGEGVSYEQYF
D: TRBD2; size: .; V: TRBV2; J: TRBJ2-3; DNA: TGTGCCAGCAGTGAAGCAGGCACCCTATTGGGGGCTAGCGGGACAGATACGCAGTATTTT; CDR3: CASSEAGTLLGASGTDTQYF
D: .; size: .; V: TRBV6-5; J: TRBJ2-7; DNA: TGTGCCAGCAGTTACTTATCGGGAGTGGGCTACGAGCAGTACTTC; CDR3: CASSYLSGVGYEQYF
D: .; size: .; V: TRBV7-6; J: TRBJ2-2; DNA: TGTGCCAGCAGCCCCCTAGGCGGGGAGCTGTTTTTT; CDR3: CASSPLGGELFF
D: TRBD2; size: .; V: TRBV4-3; J: TRBJ2-1; DNA: TGCGCCAGCAGCCCCGGGACTAGCGGGTACAATGAGCAGTTCTTC; CDR3: CASSPGTSGYNEQFF
D: TRBD1; size: .; V: TRBV19; J: TRBJ2-5; DNA: TGTGCCAGTAGTATGGGACAGCAAGAGACCCAGTACTTC; CDR3: CASSMGQQETQYF
D: TRBD2; size: once; V: TRBV28; J: TRBJ2-1; DNA: TGTGCCAGCAGTTCCAAGACTAGCGGAAGGGGGAGTGAGCAGTTCTTC; CDR3: CASSSKTSGRGSEQFF
D: .; size: .; V: TRBV27; J: TRBJ1-1; DNA: TGTGCCAGCAGTCTCGGGGGGGTGAGCACTGAAGCTTTCTTT; CDR3: CASSLGGVSTEAFF
D: .; size: .; V: TRBV6-5; J: TRBJ2-7; DNA: TGTGCCAGCAGCGGGAGTTCCTACGAGCAGTACTTC; CDR3: CASSGSSYEQYF
D: TRBD1; size: few; V: TRBV6-6; J: TRBJ1-5; DNA: TGTGCCAGCGCCCCGGGCAGGGGGGCTCAGCCCCAGCATTTT; CDR3: CASAPGRGAQPQHF
D: TRBD1; size: .; V: TRBV5-1; J: TRBJ2-3; DNA: TGCGCCAGCAGGGGACAGCCTGGCTCAGATACGCAGTATTTT; CDR3: CASRGQPGSDTQYF
D: .; size: .; V: TRBV7-2; J: TRBJ2-3; DNA: TGTGCCAGCAGCTTAGTACCGGGAGCTTCAGATACGCAGTATTTT; CDR3: CASSLVPGASDTQYF
D: .; size: .; V: TRBV4-3; J: TRBJ2-5; DNA: TGCGCCAGCAGCCGAGGAGTGGACAGAGAAGAGACCCAGTACTTC; CDR3: CASSRGVDREETQYF
D: TRBD1; size: .; V: TRBV27; J: TRBJ2-7; DNA: TGTGCCAGCACAGGGGGCCTCTACGAGCAGTACTTC; CDR3: CASTGGLYEQYF
D: .; size: .; V: TRBV4-3; J: TRBJ2-7; DNA: TGCGCCAGCAGCCAAGGAAAAGGGGTCGCCTACGAGCAGTACTTC; CDR3: CASSQGKGVAYEQYF
D: .; size: .; V: TRBV6-6; J: TRBJ2-7; DNA: TGTGCCAGCAGTCCTTCGACAGGCAACTACGAGCAGTACTTC; CDR3: CASSPSTGNYEQYF
D: .; size: .; V: TRBV27; J: TRBJ2-7; DNA: TGTGCCAGCAGTTTGATAGCGAGGTACTCCTACGAGCAGTACTTC; CDR3: CASSLIARYSYEQYF
D: TRBD1; size: .; V: TRBV7-2; J: TRBJ2-1; DNA: TGTGCCAGCAGCTACGGACAGGGGAGGCAGTTCTTC; CDR3: CASSYGQGRQFF
D: .; size: .; V: TRBV28; J: TRBJ1-2; DNA: TGTGCCAGCAGGCCCCCAGGGGCGCTACGTTATGGCTACACCTTC; CDR3: CASRPPGALRYGYTF
D: TRBD2; size: .; V: TRBV6-6; J: TRBJ2-1; DNA: TGTGCCAGCAGTTACGGGCGGGAGGGCCCGGATGAGCAGTTCTTC; CDR3: CASSYGREGPDEQFF